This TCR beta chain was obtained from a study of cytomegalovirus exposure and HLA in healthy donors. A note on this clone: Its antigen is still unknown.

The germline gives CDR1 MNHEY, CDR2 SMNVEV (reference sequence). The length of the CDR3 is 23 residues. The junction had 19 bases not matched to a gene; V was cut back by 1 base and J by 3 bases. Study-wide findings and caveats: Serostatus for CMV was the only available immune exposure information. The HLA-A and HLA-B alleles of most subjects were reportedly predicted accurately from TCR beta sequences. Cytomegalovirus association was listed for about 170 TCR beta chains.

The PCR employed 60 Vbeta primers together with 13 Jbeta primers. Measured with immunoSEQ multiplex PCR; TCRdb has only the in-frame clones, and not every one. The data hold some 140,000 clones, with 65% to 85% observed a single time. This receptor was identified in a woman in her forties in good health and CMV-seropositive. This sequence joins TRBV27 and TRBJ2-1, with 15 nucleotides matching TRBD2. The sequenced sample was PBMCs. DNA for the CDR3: TGTGCCAGCAGTTTATATCGTGGCCCCAGGAGGACTAGCGGGAGGGGTGGCTACAATGAGCAGTTCTTC. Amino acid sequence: CASSLYRGPRRTSGRGGYNEQFF.